The T cell receptor (beta chain) described here comes from a study of shared clonotypes between healthy human individuals. The V gene lost 2 bases and the J gene lost 0 bases, with 17 bases spanning the gap. This CDR3 region has 17 residues. Germline loops: CDR1 SNHLY, CDR2 FYNNEI. Study-wide results and limits: The low donor count limited represented genetic and exposure-history diversity.

Assay: immunoSEQ multiplex PCR; the TCRdb copy retains only in-frame clones and omits some. Here the sample spans some 740,000 clones, 85% to 95% being singletons. Comment on this clone: The target antigen is unknown.

Naive-designated CD8 cells lacked CD45RO, were positively enriched for CCR7, and omitted terminally differentiated effector memory CD45RA+ cells. This TCR derives from a man aged 30 to 45 in good health. V usage is TRBV2 and J usage is TRBJ2-7; D possibly corresponds to TRBD1 (5 bases). Input material: naive CD8+ T cells sorted from blood. The CDR3 sequence: CASSESGQVGYSYEQYF. The CDR3 region has the DNA TGTGCCAGCAGTGAATCAGGGCAAGTGGGCTACTCCTACGAGCAGTACTTC.